Shown below are 25 T cell receptor beta chains from a single sample sequenced in a study of cytomegalovirus exposure and HLA in healthy donors. PCR employed 60 Vbeta and 13 Jbeta primers. Measured with immunoSEQ multiplex PCR; TCRdb has only the in-frame clones, and not every one. The table has 180,000 or so clones, around 83% seen once. Source material: PBMCs. These receptors all come from a woman in her 50s in good health and CMV-seropositive.

The V and J genes are TRBV19 and TRBJ1-1, with TRBD1 identical over 9 bases. The CDR3 is made up of 12 amino acids. Losses at the gene ends were 10 bases for V and 2 bases for J; bases not matched to a gene: 2. The germline V gene encodes CDR1 LNHDA and CDR2 SQIVND (reference sequence). The CDR3 region has the DNA TGTGCCACCACAGGGGGCAACACTGAAGCTTTCTTT. Translation: CATTGGNTEAFF.

V gene TRBV4-1 combines with J gene TRBJ2-5, with a tentative D call TRBD2 (5 bases). CDR1 and CDR2 (germline): MGHRA, YSYEKL. The ends were cut back, 1 base at V and 5 bases at J, with 11 bases in the middle. This CDR3 has 14 amino acids. CDR3 in DNA: TGCGCCAGCAGCCAAGGGGCCGGGGTGGAGACCCAGTACTTC. Translation: CASSQGAGVETQYF.

This clone was seen more than once but under ten times. The V and J genes are TRBV27 and TRBJ2-7; possibly TRBD1 for D (5 bases). CDR1 is MNHEY and CDR2 is SMNVEV in the germline V gene (reference sequence). Trimming took off 6 bases at V and 3 bases at J, with 12 bases between the two ends. CDR3 size: 13 residues. CDR3 loop: CASRGADSYEQYF. In nucleotides, the CDR3 is TGTGCCAGCAGAGGGGCAGACAGCTACGAGCAGTACTTC.

The chain combines TRBV6-6 with TRBJ1-1; 7 bases line up with TRBD1. J was trimmed by 3 bases and V by 0 bases; bases with no gene match: 4. The CDR3 runs 15 residues. Germline CDR1 is MNHNY and CDR2 is SVGAGI (reference sequence). The CDR3 bases are TGTGCCAGCAGTTACTCGGCAGACAGGGACACTGAAGCTTTCTTT. Translated, it gives CASSYSADRDTEAFF.

The chain employs TRBV2 and TRBJ1-1; a possible D gene is TRBD1 (5 bases). Trimming removed 7 bases at V and 3 bases at J, with 15 bases between. This CDR3 has 14 residues. Per the germline V gene, CDR1 is SNHLY and CDR2 is FYNNEI. The CDR3 loop reads CASTVPQGYTEAFF. The CDR3 coding sequence is TGTGCCAGCACTGTTCCCCAGGGATACACTGAAGCTTTCTTT.

V usage is TRBV7-9 and J usage is TRBJ2-5, with 12 bases aligning to TRBD2. The DNA end lines up better with TRBJ2-7; the J call may be wrong. There are 15 residues in the CDR3. Germline V CDR1 and CDR2: SEHNR, FQNEAQ (reference sequence). DNA for the CDR3: TGTGCCAGCAGCTTAGGGACTAGCGGGGACTACGAGCAGTACTTC. The encoded protein is CASSLGTSGDYEQYF.

CDR3: CASSWGRPQETQYF. CDR3 nucleotide sequence: TGTGCCAGCAGCTGGGGCAGGCCCCAAGAGACCCAGTACTTC. The rearrangement uses TRBV5-6 and TRBJ2-5; maybe TRBD1 (5 bases). Germline lookup yields CDR1 SGHDT and CDR2 YYEEEE. This CDR3 region has 14 residues. V was shortened by 3 bases and J by 1 base, with 10 bases between the two germline ends.

The J gene is TRBJ2-7, the V gene TRBV20-1; D might be TRBD2 (5 bases). This CDR3 contains 11 residues. V lost 6 bases and J 4 bases, leaving 10 bases between the germline ends. The germline V gene encodes CDR1 DFQATT and CDR2 SNEGSKA (reference sequence). The CDR3 region has the DNA TGCAGTGCCCTTATAGCGTACGAGCAGTACTTC. Translating gives CSALIAYEQYF.

The V gene is TRBV5-1, the J gene TRBJ2-3; TRBD2 might be the D (5 bases). The V end lost 0 bases, the J end lost 12 bases, and 14 bases lay between the germline ends. Germline CDR1 SGHRS, CDR2 YFSETQ. The CDR3 runs 13 residues. DNA of the CDR3: TGCGCCAGCAGCTTGGATAGGTGGGAGCCACAGTATTTT. Residues: CASSLDRWEPQYF.

This clone was counted only a few times. The V and J genes are TRBV28 and TRBJ2-5; the match to TRBD2 covers 7 bases. The J segment lost 5 bases and the V segment lost 6 bases, leaving 18 bases of the junction unmatched. The CDR3 spans 17 residues. Germline loops: CDR1 MDHEN, CDR2 SYDVKM. The CDR3 DNA is TGTGCCAGCAGCTTCGGGCCTAGCGGAGAAAGACGGGAGACCCAGTACTTC. This codes for CASSFGPSGERRETQYF.

The chain has TRBV2 and TRBJ2-7; 9 positions agree with TRBD2. CDR3 length equals 13 residues. The V segment lost 6 bases and the J segment 3 bases; nucleotides outside the gene matches: 3. Germline V gene data show CDR1 as SNHLY and CDR2 as FYNNEI. The CDR3 spells CASRASGNYEQYF. CDR3 nucleotide sequence: TGTGCCAGCAGGGCTAGCGGGAACTACGAGCAGTACTTC.

Note on this clone: At one of its ends the junction is not consistent with the germline gene, which may arise from a read error. The J gene is TRBJ2-7, the V gene TRBV7-9; 7 positions agree with TRBD2. Germline lookup yields CDR1 SEHNR and CDR2 FQNEAQ (reference sequence). This CDR3 has 15 residues. CDR3 sequence: CSSSLAGSGNYEQYF. The CDR3 DNA sequence: TGTTCCAGCAGCTTAGCTGGCAGCGGGAACTACGAGCAGTACTTC.

J is TRBJ2-3 and V is TRBV12-2; TRBD2 is taken as the D call from the table, unchecked against the DNA. TRBV12-2 constitutes a pseudogene. This CDR3 has 16 residues. CDR3 in amino acids: CASRLAVAGSTDTQYF. The DNA for the CDR3 is TGTGCAAGTCGCTTAGCGGTAGCGGGGTCCACAGATACGCAGTATTTT.

This clone has a handful of counts. The rearrangement joins TRBV5-6 to TRBJ1-1; 9 bases line up with TRBD1. This CDR3 region has 17 residues. In germline, CDR1 is SGHDT, CDR2 YYEEEE. V lost 6 bases, J lost 0 bases, and 12 bases stayed unmatched. CDR3 nucleotides: TGTGCCAGCATCCGTCTCCGGGACAGGGTGATGAACACTGAAGCTTTCTTT. As protein: CASIRLRDRVMNTEAFF. The full variable domain, in which reference TRBV5-6 and TRBJ1-1 provide the parts outside the CDR3, is DAGVTQSPTHLIKTRGQQVTLRCSPKSGHDTVSWYQQALGQGPQFIFQYYEEEERQRGNFPDRFSGHQFPNYSSELNVNALLLGDSALYLCASIRLRDRVMNTEAFFGQGTRLTVV.

The chain carries TRBV19 and TRBJ2-2; D is undetermined. The V end was cut by 4 bases, the J end by 4 bases, with 7 bases between. CDR3 length: 13 amino acids. The germline CDR1 and CDR2 sequences are LNHDA and SQIVND (reference sequence). The CDR3 spells CASSRQSTGELFF. As DNA, the CDR3 is TGTGCCAGTAGTAGGCAGTCCACCGGGGAGCTGTTTTTT.

The V and J genes are TRBV7-9 and TRBJ2-1, with 9 bases lining up with TRBD1. The junction had 7 bases not matched to a gene; V was cut back by 5 bases and J by 5 bases. The CDR3 length is 15 residues. Germline-derived CDR1 and CDR2 are SEHNR and FQNEAQ (reference sequence). The CDR3 DNA follows: TGTGCCAGCAGCGTCGCCGGGACAGGGAACAATGAGCAGTTCTTC. It translates to CASSVAGTGNNEQFF.

The V call is TRBV5-1, the J call TRBJ2-3; D is possibly TRBD1 (6 bases). Trimming stripped 2 bases from V and 4 bases from J, with 8 bases between. CDR3 length equals 13 residues. Germline CDR1 and CDR2: SGHRS and YFSETQ. The DNA for the CDR3 is TGCGCCAGCAGCTTACAGGGACCAGATACGCAGTATTTT. As protein: CASSLQGPDTQYF.

The chain carries TRBV6-1 and TRBJ2-7; D not certain. Germline V CDR1 and CDR2: MNHNS, SASEGT. The V gene lost 7 bases and the J gene lost 2 bases, with 6 bases spanning the gap. This CDR3 region has 11 residues. The CDR3 DNA reads as TGTGCCAGCACCACTGCCTACGAGCAGTACTTC. It encodes CASTTAYEQYF.

The chain uses TRBV18 and TRBJ2-1; D gene unclear. In germline, CDR1 is KGHSH, CDR2 LQKENI. The V gene lost 3 bases and the J gene lost 7 bases, with 13 bases spanning the gap. The CDR3 covers 14 residues. The CDR3 loop is CASSPGIQRNEQFF. CDR3 bases: TGTGCCAGCTCACCGGGTATACAGAGAAATGAGCAGTTCTTC.

This clone came up a few times. The chain recombines TRBV11-2 with TRBJ2-3, with TRBD2 identical over 9 bases. Germline CDR1 and CDR2: SGHAT and FQNNGV. After removal of 4 bases from V and 6 bases from J, the junction contained 11 bases not matched to a gene. The CDR3 has 16 residues. CDR3 in amino acids: CASSSRGGRALDTQYF. In DNA form, the CDR3 reads TGTGCCAGCAGCTCCCGTGGCGGGAGGGCCTTGGATACGCAGTATTTT. Supplemented by reference TRBV11-2 and TRBJ2-3, the full variable domain reads EAGVAQSPRYKIIEKRQSVAFWCNPISGHATLYWYQQILGQGPKLLIQFQNNGVVDDSQLPKDRFSAERLKGVDSTLKIQPAKLEDSAVYLCASSSRGGRALDTQYFGPGTRLTVL.

V is TRBV6-5 and J is TRBJ1-6, with D perhaps matching TRBD1 (6 bases). CDR1 is MNHEY and CDR2 is SVGAGI in the germline V gene. V gave up 6 bases and J gave up 6 bases, with 12 bases separating them. The CDR3 runs to 14 residues. The CDR3 coding sequence is TGTGCCAGCAGAATGGGGGCAGTTAATTCACCCCTCCACTTT. Its protein is CASRMGAVNSPLHF.

The V call is TRBV19, the J call TRBJ2-7, with 8 bases matching TRBD1. Germline CDR1 LNHDA, CDR2 SQIVND (reference sequence). This CDR3 has 15 amino acids. J was trimmed by 3 bases and V by 1 base; bases with no gene match: 5. CDR3 nucleotide sequence: TGTGCCAGTAGTATAGCGTGGACAGGGAACTACGAGCAGTACTTC. Translating it yields CASSIAWTGNYEQYF.

The V and J genes are TRBV13 and TRBJ2-7; 8 positions agree with TRBD2. J lost 6 bases, V lost 3 bases, and 13 bases had no gene match. Germline CDR1 is PRHDT and CDR2 is FYEKMQ (reference sequence). This CDR3 region has 16 residues. DNA of the CDR3: TGTGCCAGCAGCTTCCATGCGGGGGGAGGTAGGAGCGAGCAGTACTTC. It codes for CASSFHAGGGRSEQYF.

The CDR3 DNA follows: TGTGCCAGCACCCTTCTCTCTGGAAACACCATATATTTT. Its protein product is CASTLLSGNTIYF. The chain uses TRBV2 and TRBJ1-3; D gene unclear. The CDR3 runs 13 residues. In germline, CDR1 is SNHLY, CDR2 FYNNEI. V was cut by 7 bases and J by 0 bases, with 7 bases left in between.

The chain uses TRBV10-3 and TRBJ2-7, with D uncertain. Germline CDR1 ENHRY, CDR2 SYGVKD. The CDR3 spans 11 residues. The V end lost 6 bases, the J end lost 6 bases, and 9 bases lay between the germline ends. The CDR3, as DNA: TGTGCCATCAGCACCGTCAGCGAGCAGTACTTC. Translated, it gives CAISTVSEQYF.